A single sample gave rise to the 3 T cell receptor beta chains below, sequenced in a study of blood T cell repertoires in COVID-19. Using immunoSEQ multiplex PCR, the repertoire was profiled, and TCRdb retains in-frame clones only, with some absent. The repertoire includes about 210,000 clones, 80% of them detected once, and about 6.9% sits in the top ten. Sequencing used peripheral blood. The receptors stem from a man in his 60s with acute or convalescent COVID-19.

The chain combines TRBV7-8 with TRBJ1-1; TRBD1 aligns across 7 bases. J was trimmed by 1 base and V by 5 bases; bases with no gene match: 13. This CDR3 contains 17 residues. Germline-derived CDR1 and CDR2 are SGHVS and FQNEAQ. CDR3 DNA sequence: TGTGCCAGCAGCCAAAGTTCGACAGGGACCCAGAACACTGAAGCTTTCTTT. It translates to CASSQSSTGTQNTEAFF.

This sequence joins TRBV30 and TRBJ2-3; 8 bases align to TRBD2. Germline-derived CDR1 and CDR2 are GTSNPN and SVGIG (reference sequence). The J segment lost 6 bases and the V segment lost 0 bases, leaving 11 bases of the junction unmatched. This CDR3 spans 16 amino acids. The CDR3 here is CAWSVGVAGLGDTQYF. As DNA, the CDR3 is TGTGCCTGGAGTGTAGGGGTAGCGGGATTGGGGGATACGCAGTATTTT.

The chain joins TRBV9 to TRBJ1-2; TRBD1 agrees at 7 bases. Germline V gene data show CDR1 as SGDLS and CDR2 as YYNGEE. V was pared by 3 bases and J by 7 bases, with 6 bases of the junction left unmatched. This CDR3 contains 13 residues. CDR3 sequence: CASSDGTVFGYTF. DNA of the CDR3: TGTGCCAGCAGCGACGGGACAGTATTTGGCTACACCTTC.